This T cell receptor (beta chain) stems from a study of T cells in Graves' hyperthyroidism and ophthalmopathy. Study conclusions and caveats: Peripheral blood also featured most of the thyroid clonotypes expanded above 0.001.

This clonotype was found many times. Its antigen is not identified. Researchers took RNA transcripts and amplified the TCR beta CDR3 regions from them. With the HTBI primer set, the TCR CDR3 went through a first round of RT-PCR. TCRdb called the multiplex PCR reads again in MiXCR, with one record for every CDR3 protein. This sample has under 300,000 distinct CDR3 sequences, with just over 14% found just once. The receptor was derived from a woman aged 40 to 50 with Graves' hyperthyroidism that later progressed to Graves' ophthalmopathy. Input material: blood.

The DNA of the CDR3 is TGTGCCAGCAGTTATAGGACAACCGGAAACACCATATATTTT. The encoded protein is CASSYRTTGNTIYF. V and J are TRBV12-3 or TRBV12-4 and TRBJ1-3; TRBD1 is a possible D gene (5 bases). V dropped 4 bases and J dropped 4 bases, with 11 bases sitting between them. This CDR3 region has 14 residues.